The 5 T cell receptor beta chains below were found in one sample sequenced in a study of cytomegalovirus exposure and HLA in healthy donors. Here immunoSEQ multiplex PCR was the method, and the copy in TCRdb shows in-frame clones only, minus some. The sample has about 250,000 clones, just under 90% seen once; the top ten hold 2% to 3%. Sequenced material: PBMCs. Receptors were obtained from a man aged 18 to 29 in good health and CMV-seronegative.

The chain carries TRBV30 and TRBJ1-5; tentatively, D is TRBD1 (5 bases). The germline V gene has CDR1 GTSNPN and CDR2 SVGIG (reference sequence). CDR3 size: 14 residues. V was trimmed by 1 base and J by 4 bases, leaving 11 bases between them. The CDR3 protein is CAWSGTYSNQPQHF. CDR3 in DNA: TGTGCCTGGAGTGGGACATACTCGAATCAGCCCCAGCATTTT.

The J gene is TRBJ1-6, the V gene TRBV6-5; tentatively, D is TRBD1 (6 bases). The germline V and J ends were trimmed by 4 bases and 10 bases, with 20 bases remaining between them. CDR1 MNHEY and CDR2 SVGAGI come from the germline V gene. The CDR3 covers 16 residues. CDR3 protein: CASSSSATGFNSPLHF. The CDR3 DNA reads TGTGCCAGCAGTTCGAGCGCTACAGGGTTTAACTCACCCCTCCACTTT.

This clone was observed a few times. The chain joins TRBV19 to TRBJ1-5; TRBD1 matches 9 bases. Germline CDR1 LNHDA, CDR2 SQIVND (reference sequence). Trimming at V came to 7 bases and at J to 5 bases, leaving 6 bases not matched to a gene. This CDR3 is built from 14 residues. CDR3 bases: TGTGCCAGTACGGACAGGGGAGGGGATCAGCCCCAGCATTTT. Translated, it gives CASTDRGGDQPQHF. Full variable domain (rest looked up from reference TRBV19 and TRBJ1-5): DGGITQSPKYLFRKEGQNVTLSCEQNLNHDAMYWYRQDPGQGLRLIYYSQIVNDFQKGDIAEGYSVSREKKESFPLTVTSAQKNPTAFYLCASTDRGGDQPQHFGDGTRLSIL.

The chain joins TRBV19 to TRBJ1-6; TRBD1 aligns across 7 bases. Germline assignment: CDR1 LNHDA and CDR2 SQIVND (reference sequence). With 9 bases clipped from V and 7 bases from J, the junction kept 9 bases outside the gene matches. The CDR3 loop spans 14 amino acids. The CDR3: CASTLVRGNSPLHF. The CDR3 DNA reads as TGTGCCAGCACCCTTGTCAGGGGGAATTCACCCCTCCACTTT. Full variable domain (missing parts from reference TRBV19 and TRBJ1-6): DGGITQSPKYLFRKEGQNVTLSCEQNLNHDAMYWYRQDPGQGLRLIYYSQIVNDFQKGDIAEGYSVSREKKESFPLTVTSAQKNPTAFYLCASTLVRGNSPLHFGNGTRLTVT.

V usage is TRBV5-4 and J usage is TRBJ2-2; TRBD2 matches at 16 bases. Losses at the gene ends were 2 bases for V and 8 bases for J; bases not matched to a gene: 6. The CDR3 is 17 amino acids. Germline CDR1 reads SGHNT; CDR2 reads YYREEE (reference sequence). CDR3 coding DNA: TGTGCCAGCAGCTTAGGGACTAGCGGGAGGGCCGCTGGGGAGCTGTTTTTT. Its protein is CASSLGTSGRAAGELFF.